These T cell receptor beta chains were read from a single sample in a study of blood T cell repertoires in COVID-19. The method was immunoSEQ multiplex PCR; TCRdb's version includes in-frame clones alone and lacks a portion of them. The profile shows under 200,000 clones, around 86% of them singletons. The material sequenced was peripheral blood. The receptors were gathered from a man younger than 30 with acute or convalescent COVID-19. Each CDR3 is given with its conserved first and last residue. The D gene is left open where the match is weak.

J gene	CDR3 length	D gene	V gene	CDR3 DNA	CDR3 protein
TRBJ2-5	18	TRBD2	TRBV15	TGTGCCACCAGCAGGACAAGGGGGAGGCTAGCGGGGCAAGAGACCCAGTACTTC	CATSRTRGRLAGQETQYF
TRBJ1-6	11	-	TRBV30	TGTGCCTGGAATATGAATTCACCCCTCCACTTT	CAWNMNSPLHF
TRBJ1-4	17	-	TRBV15	TGTGCCACCAGCAGAGACCCAGCGCACGCAACTAATGAAAAACTGTTTTTT	CATSRDPAHATNEKLFF
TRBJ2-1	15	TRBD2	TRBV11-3	TGTGCCAGCAGCCCCAGTAGCGGGACTCTAAATGAGCAGTTCTTC	CASSPSSGTLNEQFF
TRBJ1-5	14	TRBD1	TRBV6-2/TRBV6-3	TGTGCCAGCAGTTCGGGACAGGTCAATCAGCCCCAGCATTTT	CASSSGQVNQPQHF
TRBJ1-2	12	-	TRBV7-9	TGTGCCAGCAGTCGGGACATCCCTGGCTACACCTTC	CASSRDIPGYTF
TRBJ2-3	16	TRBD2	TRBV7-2	TGTGCCAGCAGCCTTATTACTAGCGGGGTTACAGATACGCAGTATTTT	CASSLITSGVTDTQYF
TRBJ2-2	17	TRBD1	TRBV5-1	TGCGCCAGCAGCTTGGGCCTGGGACAGGGGTTCACCGGGGAGCTGTTTTTT	CASSLGLGQGFTGELFF
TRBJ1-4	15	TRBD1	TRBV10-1	TGCGCCAGCAGTTCAGGACAGGGGGATAATGAAAAACTGTTTTTT	CASSSGQGDNEKLFF
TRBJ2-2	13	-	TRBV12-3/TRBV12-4	TGTGCCAGCAGGGCAGGGGTCACCGGGGAGCTGTTTTTT	CASRAGVTGELFF